This entry lists 27 T cell receptor beta chains sequenced from one sample in a study of early stage breast cancer tumors. Only in-frame clones appear in the TCRdb table, and some are missing; sequencing was by immunoSEQ multiplex PCR. Of approximately 50,000 clones detected, roughly 80% appear once; the ten largest clones hold about 3.4%. Sequenced: blood. These receptor sequences come from a person aged 25-39 years with breast cancer.

The V gene is TRBV6-5, the J gene TRBJ2-1, with D maybe TRBD2 (6 bases). There are 16 residues in the CDR3. Germline CDR1 and CDR2: MNHEY and SVGAGI. The V end lost 0 bases, the J end lost 4 bases, and 13 bases lay between the germline ends. CDR3 nucleotide sequence: TGTGCCAGCAGTTACTCCTCCGGGACTCTGTACAATGAGCAGTTCTTC. As protein: CASSYSSGTLYNEQFF.

CDR3 residues: CASSSNSEAYF. For the CDR3, the DNA is TGTGCCAGCAGCTCCAATTCTGAGGCGTACTTC. This chain uses TRBV7-9 with TRBJ2-5; D unresolved. The germline CDR1 and CDR2 sequences are SEHNR and FQNEAQ (reference sequence). V was trimmed by 4 bases and J by 13 bases, leaving 13 bases between them. The CDR3 loop spans 11 amino acids.

The J gene is TRBJ1-6, the V gene TRBV11-3; D is unclear. This CDR3 region has 14 residues. CDR1 is SGHNT, CDR2 YENEEA, per germline. Deletions cut 0 bases from V and 7 bases from J, with 7 bases between. CDR3 sequence (DNA): TGTGCCAGCAGCTTAGATGGCGGGAATTCACCCCTCCACTTT. Protein sequence: CASSLDGGNSPLHF.

This chain uses TRBV6-5 with TRBJ2-1; 9 nucleotides line up with TRBD1. V was clipped by 3 bases and J by 12 bases; unmatched bases: 12. Germline V lookup: CDR1 MNHEY, CDR2 SVGAGI. CDR3 length: 15 amino acids. CDR3 sequence reads: CASSYRQGGVVGQFF. As DNA, the CDR3 is TGTGCCAGCAGTTATCGACAGGGGGGAGTCGTAGGGCAGTTCTTC.

The chain combines TRBV7-6 with TRBJ2-1; D may correspond to TRBD1 or TRBD2 (5 bases each). The CDR3 sequence is 14 residues long. The ends were cut back, 4 bases at V and 5 bases at J, with 12 bases in the middle. Germline loops: CDR1 SGHVS, CDR2 FNYEAQ. CDR3 nucleotide sequence: TGTGCCAGCAGCTACCGGGACGGAAACAATGAGCAGTTCTTC. Translation gives CASSYRDGNNEQFF. Based on the CDR3 plus reference TRBV7-6 and TRBJ2-1, the full variable domain is GAGVSQSPRYKVTKRGQDVALRCDPISGHVSLYWYRQALGQGPEFLTYFNYEAQQDKSGLPNDRFSAERPEGSISTLTIQRTEQRDSAMYRCASSYRDGNNEQFFGPGTRLTVL.

The table lists this clone with a few counts. The chain combines TRBV5-5 with TRBJ1-2, with D unresolved. Germline CDR1 reads SGHKS; CDR2 reads YYEKEE (reference sequence). V was trimmed by 3 bases and J by 5 bases, leaving 8 bases between them. The CDR3 extends over 12 amino acids. This CDR3 reads CASSYRFYGYTF. The CDR3 DNA follows: TGTGCCAGCAGCTATCGGTTTTATGGCTACACCTTC.

The chain has TRBV7-9 and TRBJ1-3; no definite D call. V was cut by 4 bases and J by 2 bases, with 6 bases left in between. The CDR3 loop spans 13 amino acids. The V gene's germline CDR1 is SEHNR and CDR2 FQNEAQ (reference sequence). The CDR3: CASSSDPGNTIYF. DNA for the CDR3: TGTGCCAGCAGCTCGGACCCTGGAAACACCATATATTTT.

V and J are TRBV7-6 and TRBJ2-5; 12 bases fit TRBD2. The germline V gene has CDR1 SGHVS and CDR2 FNYEAQ. Unmatched junction bases numbered 4, after V lost 1 base and J lost 1 base. The CDR3 runs to 17 residues. CDR3: CASSLVTSGSPQETQYF. CDR3 bases: TGTGCCAGCAGCTTAGTGACTAGCGGGAGTCCCCAAGAGACCCAGTACTTC. Variable domain in full (rest from reference TRBV7-6 and TRBJ2-5): GAGVSQSPRYKVTKRGQDVALRCDPISGHVSLYWYRQALGQGPEFLTYFNYEAQQDKSGLPNDRFSAERPEGSISTLTIQRTEQRDSAMYRCASSLVTSGSPQETQYFGPGTRLLVL.

The gene calls are TRBV27 and TRBJ2-3, with 7 positions matching TRBD2. CDR1 and CDR2 from the germline V gene are MNHEY and SMNVEV (reference sequence). J gave up 4 bases and V 3 bases, and 16 bases lay outside the gene matches. There are 18 residues in the CDR3. The CDR3 DNA reads TGTGCCAGCAGTTTCTTCCGTGGGGGAGGGGACCGGCCAGATACGCAGTATTTT. This translates into CASSFFRGGGDRPDTQYF.

This clone was picked up one time. The genes are TRBV2 and TRBJ2-7; TRBD2 is a possible D gene (6 bases). The CDR3 is 14 amino acids. CDR1 and CDR2 from the germline V gene are SNHLY and FYNNEI. Trimming pared 8 bases from V and 4 bases from J, leaving 18 bases between. The CDR3 DNA is TGTGCCAGCTTGGCTGGCTCGGGAGAGTACGAGCAGTACTTC. This codes for CASLAGSGEYEQYF.

The rearrangement links TRBV6-1 to TRBJ2-3, with TRBD2 matching over 12 bases. This CDR3 comprises 18 residues. V was clipped by 4 bases and J by 1 base; unmatched bases: 9. Germline CDR1 is MNHNS and CDR2 is SASEGT. CDR3 coding DNA: TGTGCCAGCAGTGCCCTAGCGGGAGGGCTCGGGGGCACAGATACGCAGTATTTT. The encoded protein is CASSALAGGLGGTDTQYF.

J is TRBJ2-7 and V is TRBV29-1; 8 bases line up with TRBD1. This CDR3 has 15 amino acids. Trimming cost V 2 bases and J 7 bases; bases outside gene matches: 13. CDR1 SQVTM and CDR2 ANQGSEA come from the germline V gene. CDR3 protein: CSVEMPGTGVGEQYF. The CDR3 DNA is TGCAGCGTTGAAATGCCTGGGACAGGTGTTGGGGAGCAGTACTTC.

The chain combines TRBV19 with TRBJ2-1, with TRBD2 matching over 7 bases. The length of the CDR3 is 15 residues. The germline gives CDR1 LNHDA, CDR2 SQIVND (reference sequence). V lost 3 bases to trimming and J lost 3 bases; unmatched junction nucleotides: 5. The CDR3 sequence is CASSITGGGYNEQFF. Here the CDR3 DNA reads TGTGCCAGTAGTATTACTGGGGGGGGCTACAATGAGCAGTTCTTC.

The V gene is TRBV2, the J gene TRBJ1-4; D might be TRBD1 (5 bases). The CDR3 contains 14 residues. V was pared by 4 bases and J by 7 bases, with 13 bases between. The germline CDR1 and CDR2 sequences are SNHLY and FYNNEI. The DNA of the CDR3 is TGTGCCAGCAGTGTTGGCAGGGCGGGTGAAAAACTGTTTTTT. Its protein product is CASSVGRAGEKLFF.

The chain combines TRBV6-1 with TRBJ1-2; D is ambiguous. The germline V gene has CDR1 MNHNS and CDR2 SASEGT. V lost 2 bases, J lost 2 bases, and 15 bases lay in between. The CDR3 length is 16 residues. The CDR3 is CASSEYREVMNYGYTF. CDR3 in DNA: TGTGCCAGCAGTGAATATCGGGAAGTAATGAACTATGGCTACACCTTC.

The chain has TRBV6-1 and TRBJ1-2; D gene ambiguous. The CDR3 runs 15 residues. V was trimmed by 7 bases and J by 0 bases, leaving 15 bases between them. Germline loops: CDR1 MNHNS, CDR2 SASEGT. Here the CDR3 reads CASTLRLSSNYGYTF. As DNA, the CDR3 is TGTGCCAGCACCCTCCGGCTGTCTTCTAACTATGGCTACACCTTC.

This rearrangement joins TRBV11-2 to TRBJ1-1, with D possibly TRBD1 on 5 matching bases. The CDR3 loop spans 15 amino acids. V was cut by 0 bases and J by 0 bases, with 8 bases left in between. In germline, CDR1 is SGHAT, CDR2 FQNNGV. In nucleotides, the CDR3 is TGTGCCAGCAGCTTAGAGGGGACTCTGAACACTGAAGCTTTCTTT. Translated: CASSLEGTLNTEAFF.

The chain combines TRBV5-1 with TRBJ2-3; D uncertain. The germline V and J ends were trimmed by 0 bases and 0 bases, with 11 bases remaining between them. The germline gives CDR1 SGHRS, CDR2 YFSETQ. The CDR3 has 16 residues. The CDR3 spells CASSLGNFRSTDTQYF. Here the CDR3 DNA reads TGCGCCAGCAGCTTGGGGAACTTCCGAAGCACAGATACGCAGTATTTT.

V and J are TRBV30 and TRBJ2-4; possibly TRBD2 for D (5 bases). Per germline, CDR1 GTSNPN and CDR2 SVGIG (reference sequence). The CDR3 totals 12 residues. V was pared by 3 bases and J by 7 bases, with 10 bases between. The CDR3, as DNA: TGTGCCTGGAGCCGACGCGGGAACATTCAGTACTTC. Translating it yields CAWSRRGNIQYF.

This chain joins TRBV7-3 and TRBJ1-6; 7 bases fit TRBD1. CDR1 and CDR2 from the germline V gene are SGHTA and FQGTGA. This CDR3 contains 15 residues. With V trimmed by 5 bases and J by 7 bases, 8 bases remained unmatched. Written as DNA, the CDR3 is TGTGCCAGCAGCCAAGGGACAGCTATCAATTCACCCCTCCACTTT. It translates to CASSQGTAINSPLHF. Full variable domain (missing parts from reference TRBV7-3 and TRBJ1-6): GAGVSQTPSNKVTEKGKYVELRCDPISGHTALYWYRQSLGQGPEFLIYFQGTGAADDSGLPNDRFFAVRPEGSVSTLKIQRTERGDSAVYLCASSQGTAINSPLHFGNGTRLTVT.

The chain is built from TRBV19 and TRBJ1-1; TRBD1 matches at 8 bases. Germline CDR1 and CDR2: LNHDA and SQIVND (reference sequence). J was trimmed by 2 bases and V by 4 bases; bases with no gene match: 3. This CDR3 comprises 14 residues. CDR3 sequence: CASSRTGSNTEAFF. The CDR3 nucleotides read TGTGCCAGTAGTAGGACAGGGTCAAACACTGAAGCTTTCTTT.

On this clone: The junction departs from germline at one end; a sequencing error may be responsible. CDR3 DNA: TGTGCTAGTGGGTTGGGGGGCACAGATACGCAGTATTTT. This sequence encodes CASGLGGTDTQYF. The V and J genes are TRBV12-5 and TRBJ2-3; D may be TRBD1 or TRBD2 (5 bases each). The CDR3 contains 13 residues. From germline, CDR1 is LGHNT and CDR2 FRNRAP.

The CDR3 spells CASSTGTRREKLFF. CDR3 nucleotide sequence: TGTGCCAGCAGCACCGGGACGAGGAGGGAAAAACTGTTTTTT. The chain combines TRBV6-1 with TRBJ1-4, with a possible D match to TRBD1 (5 bases). V was trimmed by 6 bases and J by 8 bases, leaving 16 bases between them. Germline assignment: CDR1 MNHNS and CDR2 SASEGT. The CDR3 loop spans 14 amino acids.

The V gene is TRBV4-3, the J gene TRBJ1-1; D is ambiguous. The germline CDR1 and CDR2 sequences are LGHNA and YSLEER. The CDR3 sequence is 17 residues long. Deletions cut 1 base from V and 0 bases from J, with 15 bases between. CDR3 residues: CASSQGSFSLMNTEAFF. The CDR3 coding sequence is TGCGCCAGCAGCCAAGGCAGCTTTTCACTCATGAACACTGAAGCTTTCTTT.

The V call is TRBV11-1, the J call TRBJ2-1; no definite D call. Germline V CDR1 and CDR2: SGHAT, FQDESV (reference sequence). The CDR3 has 12 residues. Trimming removed 5 bases from V and 4 bases from J, with 6 bases in between. CDR3 region: CASSASYNEQFF. CDR3 DNA sequence: TGTGCCAGCAGCGCGAGTTACAATGAGCAGTTCTTC.

The chain couples TRBV4-1 to TRBJ1-5; 10 nucleotides match TRBD1. CDR3 length: 16 residues. Per the germline V gene, CDR1 is MGHRA and CDR2 is YSYEKL. V lost 2 bases, J lost 7 bases, and 8 bases stayed unmatched. The CDR3 region is CASSQTGQGGGQPQHF. The CDR3 coding sequence is TGCGCCAGCAGCCAAACCGGACAGGGGGGGGGCCAGCCCCAGCATTTT.

In this sample, this clone turned up once. This chain connects TRBV7-6 to TRBJ2-1; 10 bases match TRBD2. V lost 2 bases and J lost 4; bases outside the gene matches: 5. There are 16 residues in the CDR3. Germline values: CDR1 SGHVS, CDR2 FNYEAQ. The DNA of the CDR3 is TGTGCCAGCAGCTTACTTAGCGGGAGGCCGTACAATGAGCAGTTCTTC. As protein: CASSLLSGRPYNEQFF.